This TCR beta chain was observed in a study of cytomegalovirus exposure and HLA in healthy donors. This clone occurred once. The target antigen is unknown. Study-wide points: The study assumed roughly uniform donor sequencing depth for presence/absence analyses. TCR beta sequences numbering under 20,000 were associated with HLA alleles at 0.05 false discovery rate in a later analysis. High sensitivity and specificity were reportedly achieved when the classifier diagnosed cytomegalovirus status.

It was with 60 Vbeta and 13 Jbeta primers that the PCR ran. Clones were read by immunoSEQ multiplex PCR, and TCRdb kept only the in-frame ones, dropping some. The sample holds some 140,000 clones, around three quarters seen once. Whereas donors were nominally healthy upon sampling, unrecorded immune exposures were probable. The material sequenced was PBMCs. The clonotype originates from a man aged 18 to 29 in good health and CMV-seronegative.

The CDR3 region is CASSSSGGANEQFF. The CDR3 nucleotides are TGTGCCAGCAGCTCCAGCGGGGGGGCTAATGAGCAGTTCTTC. The chain carries TRBV7-3 and TRBJ2-1; 10 bases map to TRBD2. The CDR3 extends over 14 amino acids. Germline-derived CDR1 and CDR2 are SGHTA and FQGTGA. J was trimmed by 7 bases and V by 4 bases; bases with no gene match: 4.